A single sample gave rise to the 8 T cell receptor beta chains below, sequenced in a study of radiotherapy plus CTLA-4 blockade in lung cancer. Repertoires were generated with immunoSEQ multiplex PCR, while TCRdb's copy carries only in-frame clones and drops some. There are some 30,000 clones in the sample; about 81% occur only once, and around 25% lies in the top ten. This sample comprised peripheral blood, obtained from a patient treated with radiotherapy plus ipilimumab. The receptors were sampled from a human donor with non-small cell lung cancer that progressed on radiotherapy plus ipilimumab.

The chain uses TRBV18 and TRBJ2-3; 8 nucleotides match TRBD1. Germline V CDR1 and CDR2: KGHSH, LQKENI. J was trimmed by 4 bases and V by 3 bases; bases with no gene match: 9. This CDR3 region has 16 residues. CDR3: CASSPSSGTGPDTQYF. As DNA, the CDR3 is TGTGCCAGCTCACCGTCATCCGGGACAGGCCCAGATACGCAGTATTTT. The full variable domain, rest sourced from reference TRBV18 and TRBJ2-3, is NAGVMQNPRHLVRRRGQEARLRCSPMKGHSHVYWYRQLPEEGLKFMVYLQKENIIDESGMPKERFSAEFPKEGPSILRIQQVVRGDSAAYFCASSPSSGTGPDTQYFGPGTRLTVL.

This chain uses TRBV11-2 with TRBJ2-5, with 13 positions matching TRBD2. The end of the DNA fits TRBJ2-7 better, so the J call may be wrong. Germline V gene sequence: CDR1 SGHAT, CDR2 FQNNGV. This CDR3 region has 16 residues. The CDR3 reads CASSLGGTSGDYEQYF. CDR3 sequence (DNA): TGTGCCAGCAGCTTAGGTGGGACTAGCGGGGACTACGAGCAGTACTTC.

This sequence joins TRBV19 and TRBJ2-3, with 7 bases identical to TRBD2. V trimming: 5 bases; J trimming: 1 base; junction bases outside the gene matches: 0. This CDR3 comprises 13 residues. In germline, CDR1 is LNHDA, CDR2 SQIVND (reference sequence). CDR3 protein: CASSGGGTDTQYF. The DNA for the CDR3 is TGTGCCAGTAGTGGGGGGGGCACAGATACGCAGTATTTT.

This chain joins TRBV5-1 and TRBJ2-2; D possibly corresponds to TRBD1 (5 bases). This CDR3 has 15 residues. Germline V gene lookup returns CDR1 SGHRS and CDR2 YFSETQ. The V end lost 2 bases, the J end lost 4 bases, and 12 bases lay between the germline ends. This CDR3 reads CASSFLQVPTGELFF. The CDR3 DNA follows: TGCGCCAGCAGCTTCCTACAGGTTCCCACCGGGGAGCTGTTTTTT.

This clone was recorded only once. V and J are TRBV29-1 and TRBJ2-1, with 9 bases fitting TRBD2. The junction had 12 bases not matched to a gene; V was cut back by 3 bases and J by 3 bases. Germline assignment: CDR1 SQVTM and CDR2 ANQGSEA. This CDR3 spans 17 amino acids. CDR3 region: CSVDSSEAGGLYNEQFF. CDR3 nucleotides: TGCAGCGTTGACTCCAGCGAGGCGGGGGGGCTCTACAATGAGCAGTTCTTC.

The chain combines TRBV6-1 with TRBJ2-7, with D hard to call. CDR3 size: 12 residues. The germline CDR1 and CDR2 sequences are MNHNS and SASEGT. V gave up 4 bases and J gave up 6 bases, with 10 bases separating them. As DNA, the CDR3 is TGTGCCAGCAGTGCCGAGGTGGGCGAGCAGTACTTC. Its protein is CASSAEVGEQYF.

The rearrangement joins TRBV7-9 to TRBJ2-2; TRBD2 agrees at 8 bases. CDR1 and CDR2 (germline): SEHNR, FQNEAQ (reference sequence). V gave up 3 bases and J gave up 6 bases; unmatched junction bases: 6. The CDR3 loop spans 15 amino acids. DNA for the CDR3: TGTGCCAGCAGCTTCCAGGCGGGGGGTGCCGGGGAGCTGTTTTTT. Protein: CASSFQAGGAGELFF. The full variable domain, rest sourced from reference TRBV7-9 and TRBJ2-2, is DTGVSQNPRHKITKRGQNVTFRCDPISEHNRLYWYRQTLGQGPEFLTYFQNEAQLEKSRLLSDRFSAERPKGSFSTLEIQRTEQGDSAMYLCASSFQAGGAGELFFGEGSRLTVL.

This clone turned up a few times. The gene calls are TRBV6-6 and TRBJ1-3; D is possibly TRBD1 (6 bases). Germline V gene data show CDR1 as MNHNY and CDR2 as SVGAGI (reference sequence). Trimming took off 8 bases at V and 0 bases at J, with 11 bases between the two ends. The length of the CDR3 is 14 residues. CDR3 sequence: CASRRQDSGNTIYF. The CDR3 bases are TGTGCCAGCCGAAGACAGGACTCTGGAAACACCATATATTTT.